The source of this TCR beta chain is a study of early T cells in non-severe SARS-CoV-2 infection. In its sample, this clonotype was seen many times. Each CDR3 protein gets one entry after TCRdb re-called the 5' RACE reads with MiXCR. The sample records about 64,000 distinct CDR3 sequences, roughly 9% being singletons. V was pared by 6 bases and J by 2 bases, with 11 bases between. CDR3 length: 14 residues. The chain recombines TRBV12-3 or TRBV12-4 with TRBJ1-3; D might be TRBD1 (5 bases). The specimen comprised whole blood, sampled at baseline. This receptor was identified in an adult who was a healthcare worker with PCR-confirmed SARS-CoV-2 infection or an uninfected control (not recorded which). The CDR3 loop reads CASRTRTPGNTIYF. The DNA for the CDR3 is TGTGCCAGCAGAACTCGGACACCTGGAAACACCATATATTTT.